One and the same sample provided the 17 T cell receptor beta chains below, sequenced in a study of blood T cell repertoires in COVID-19. TCRdb's copy holds only in-frame clones and misses some; the assay was immunoSEQ multiplex PCR. The sample yields approximately 210,000 clones, around 90% seen once. The sample was PBMCs or T cells enriched from blood (not recorded which). The receptors were gathered from a woman aged 45-65 years with acute COVID-19.

The gene calls are TRBV28 and TRBJ2-3; D is uncertain. The V gene lost 3 bases and the J gene lost 2 bases, with 9 bases spanning the gap. In germline, CDR1 is MDHEN, CDR2 SYDVKM. The CDR3 runs to 14 residues. The CDR3 sequence is CASSFLSVTDTQYF. In DNA form, the CDR3 reads TGTGCCAGCAGTTTTTTAAGCGTCACAGATACGCAGTATTTT.

This clone was detected only a few times. The chain employs TRBV6-5 and TRBJ2-3; 9 nucleotides align to TRBD1. This CDR3 comprises 15 residues. J was trimmed by 5 bases and V by 6 bases; bases with no gene match: 9. The germline V gene encodes CDR1 MNHEY and CDR2 SVGAGI. The CDR3 DNA reads as TGTGCCAGCAGCGGTAAACAGGGGGCGATAGATACGCAGTATTTT. Its protein is CASSGKQGAIDTQYF.

This rearrangement joins TRBV7-3 to TRBJ2-4, with TRBD1 matching over 10 bases. The CDR3 loop spans 13 amino acids. J was trimmed by 13 bases and V by 3 bases; bases with no gene match: 6. Germline lookup yields CDR1 SGHTA and CDR2 FQGTGA. The CDR3 nucleotides are TGTGCCAGCAGCTTGGGACAGGGGAGGGGCCAGTACTTC. Encoded protein: CASSLGQGRGQYF.

The chain combines TRBV9 with TRBJ2-1, with a weak D call TRBD2 (7 bases). V was trimmed by 0 bases and J by 7 bases, leaving 20 bases between them. The CDR3 has 17 residues. Germline V gives CDR1 SGDLS, CDR2 YYNGEE. The CDR3 loop reads CASSVGGGGRIVNEQFF. The CDR3 region has the DNA TGTGCCAGCAGCGTAGGGGGGGGCGGGAGAATCGTAAATGAGCAGTTCTTC.

The rearrangement uses TRBV5-3 and TRBJ1-1; TRBD1 aligns across 11 bases. TRBV5-3 is an ORF; its function is uncertain. The CDR3 consists of 16 residues. V lost 3 bases to trimming and J lost 1 base; unmatched junction nucleotides: 5. The chain's CDR3 is CARSSGQGGSNTEAFF. The DNA for the CDR3 is TGTGCCAGAAGCTCGGGACAGGGGGGTTCGAACACTGAAGCTTTCTTT.

The genes are TRBV27 and TRBJ2-7; 14 bases fit TRBD2. Germline V lookup: CDR1 MNHEY, CDR2 SMNVEV (reference sequence). V shed 7 bases, J shed 3 bases, and the junction held 23 bases outside the gene matches. CDR3 length: 21 residues. CDR3 DNA: TGTGCCAGCATGTCGCCAGGTCGACTAGCGGGAGGGCCGCGGGGGATCTACGAGCAGTACTTC. Translation gives CASMSPGRLAGGPRGIYEQYF.

V usage is TRBV2 and J usage is TRBJ2-2; 7 positions match TRBD1. V was clipped by 7 bases and J by 3 bases; unmatched bases: 8. CDR1 and CDR2 (germline): SNHLY, FYNNEI. CDR3 size: 15 residues. The CDR3 coding sequence is TGTGCCAGCACCCTCAGGGGGTTAGACACCGGGGAGCTGTTTTTT. It yields the protein CASTLRGLDTGELFF. Full variable domain (rest looked up from reference TRBV2 and TRBJ2-2): EPEVTQTPSHQVTQMGQEVILRCVPISNHLYFYWYRQILGQKVEFLVSFYNNEISEKSEIFDDQFSVERPDGSNFTLKIRSTKLEDSAMYFCASTLRGLDTGELFFGEGSRLTVL.

This clone showed up just once. The chain carries TRBV19 and TRBJ1-5; 9 bases are a match to TRBD1. Per the germline V gene, CDR1 is LNHDA and CDR2 is SQIVND (reference sequence). The CDR3 spans 15 residues. V trimming: 10 bases; J trimming: 0 bases; junction bases outside the gene matches: 7. The CDR3 nucleotides are TGTGCCACCACGGACAGGGGCTATAGCAATCAGCCCCAGCATTTT. Protein sequence: CATTDRGYSNQPQHF.

Here the CDR3 DNA reads TGTGCCAGCAGTTTCATTCCCTCCTACGAGCAGTACTTC. Its translation: CASSFIPSYEQYF. The chain uses TRBV27 and TRBJ2-7; D call uncertain. This CDR3 has 13 amino acids. Trimming stripped 3 bases from V and 0 bases from J, with 6 bases between. Germline V lookup: CDR1 MNHEY, CDR2 SMNVEV (reference sequence).

V gene TRBV7-3 combines with J gene TRBJ2-7; maybe TRBD1 (6 bases). V lost 5 bases, J lost 5 bases, and 13 bases lay in between. Germline assignment: CDR1 SGHTA and CDR2 FQGTGA. This CDR3 spans 13 amino acids. The CDR3 protein is CASSHGQRDEQYF. CDR3 DNA sequence: TGTGCCAGCAGCCACGGACAGAGAGACGAGCAGTACTTC.

This clone was seen only once. V usage is TRBV5-6 and J usage is TRBJ2-3; TRBD2 matches 10 bases. Losses at the gene ends were 3 bases for V and 5 bases for J; bases not matched to a gene: 6. Looked up from germline, CDR1 is SGHDT and CDR2 is YYEEEE. The CDR3 has 15 amino acids. CDR3 sequence reads: CASSSASGSQDTQYF. In nucleotides, the CDR3 is TGTGCCAGCAGCTCGGCTAGCGGGAGTCAAGATACGCAGTATTTT.

The gene calls are TRBV5-8 and TRBJ2-1, with 9 bases matching TRBD2. In germline, CDR1 is SGHTS, CDR2 YDEGEE. The J segment lost 6 bases and the V segment lost 0 bases, leaving 7 bases of the junction unmatched. CDR3 length: 16 amino acids. The CDR3 DNA is TGTGCCAGCAGCTTGGTTTGGCGGGAGGGCCGCAATGAGCAGTTCTTC. Protein sequence: CASSLVWREGRNEQFF. Variable domain in full (rest from reference TRBV5-8 and TRBJ2-1): EAGVTQSPTHLIKTRGQQATLRCSPISGHTSVYWYQQALGLGLQFLLWYDEGEERNRGNFPPRFSGRQFPNYSSELNVNALELEDSALYLCASSLVWREGRNEQFFGPGTRLTVL.

The chain uses TRBV6-4 and TRBJ1-4; 10 bases fit TRBD1. The CDR3 spans 18 residues. The germline gives CDR1 MRHNA, CDR2 SNTAGT. Trimming removed 4 bases from V and 8 bases from J; junction bases left unmatched: 16. In nucleotides, the CDR3 is TGTGCCAGCAGTGTGTCCAACATTCCCGGGACAGGGGACGAAAAACTGTTTTTT. Translated, it gives CASSVSNIPGTGDEKLFF.

This clone was recorded once. This chain connects TRBV27 to TRBJ1-4, with TRBD1 matching over 9 bases. Germline CDR1 reads MNHEY; CDR2 reads SMNVEV (reference sequence). There are 18 residues in the CDR3. V trimming: 6 bases; J trimming: 0 bases; junction bases outside the gene matches: 11. CDR3 nucleotides: TGTGCCAGCAGCCCCCGAGGGACAGGGCTTGCAACTAATGAAAAACTGTTTTTT. It encodes CASSPRGTGLATNEKLFF.

The V and J genes are TRBV19 and TRBJ1-6; D not resolved. This CDR3 region has 12 residues. Trimming cost V 4 bases and J 14 bases, with 12 bases left between them. The germline V gene has CDR1 LNHDA and CDR2 SQIVND (reference sequence). Here the CDR3 reads CASSTGPGALHF. CDR3 in DNA: TGTGCCAGTAGTACAGGACCCGGGGCCCTCCACTTT.

The chain couples TRBV29-1 to TRBJ2-7; 8 bases line up with TRBD1. This CDR3 has 13 residues. From germline, CDR1 is SQVTM and CDR2 ANQGSEA. V gave up 6 bases and J gave up 9 bases; unmatched junction bases: 13. The CDR3 DNA reads as TGCAGCGTCTCCTCAGGGGGCCCTCTAAGGCAGTACTTC. Translated: CSVSSGGPLRQYF.

The rearrangement joins TRBV28 to TRBJ2-5, with D perhaps matching TRBD1 (5 bases). V lost 5 bases to trimming and J lost 5 bases, with 9 bases between them. Per germline, CDR1 MDHEN and CDR2 SYDVKM. The CDR3 spans 12 residues. CDR3 sequence reads: CASSLQAETQYF. CDR3 in DNA: TGTGCCAGCAGTCTACAGGCGGAGACCCAGTACTTC.